This T cell receptor beta chain was recorded in a study of cytomegalovirus exposure and HLA in healthy donors. In the PCR, 60 Vbeta and 13 Jbeta primers were used. Measured with immunoSEQ multiplex PCR; TCRdb has only the in-frame clones, and not every one. Of over 65,000 clones in the sample, roughly 75% are singletons; the top ten hold 2% to 2.5%. Germline V gene sequence: CDR1 SGDLS, CDR2 YYNGEE. The CDR3 runs 16 residues. With 4 bases clipped from V and 7 bases from J, the junction kept 14 bases outside the gene matches. The gene calls are TRBV9 and TRBJ2-5; 9 bases are a match to TRBD2. The origin of this receptor is a man aged 35 to 55 in good health and CMV-seronegative. The sequenced sample was PBMCs. The CDR3 reads CASSHPGGGRAGTQYF. The CDR3 coding sequence is TGTGCCAGCAGCCACCCGGGGGGCGGGAGGGCCGGGACCCAGTACTTC.